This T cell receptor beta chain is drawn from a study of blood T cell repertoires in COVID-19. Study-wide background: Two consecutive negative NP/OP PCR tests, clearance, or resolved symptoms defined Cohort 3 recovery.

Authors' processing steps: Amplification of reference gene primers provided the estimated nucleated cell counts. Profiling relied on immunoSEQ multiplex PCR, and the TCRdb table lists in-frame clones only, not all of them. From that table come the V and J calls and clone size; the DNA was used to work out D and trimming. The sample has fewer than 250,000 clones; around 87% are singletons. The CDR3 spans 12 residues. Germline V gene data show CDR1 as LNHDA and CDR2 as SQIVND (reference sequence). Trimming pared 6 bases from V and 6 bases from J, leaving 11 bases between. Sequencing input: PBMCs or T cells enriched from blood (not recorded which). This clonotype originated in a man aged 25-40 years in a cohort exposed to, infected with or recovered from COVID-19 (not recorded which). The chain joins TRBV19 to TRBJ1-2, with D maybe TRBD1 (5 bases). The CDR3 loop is CASRRWGDGYTF. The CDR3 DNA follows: TGTGCCAGTAGACGGTGGGGGGATGGCTACACCTTC. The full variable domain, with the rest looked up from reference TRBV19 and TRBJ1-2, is DGGITQSPKYLFRKEGQNVTLSCEQNLNHDAMYWYRQDPGQGLRLIYYSQIVNDFQKGDIAEGYSVSREKKESFPLTVTSAQKNPTAFYLCASRRWGDGYTFGSGTRLTVV.